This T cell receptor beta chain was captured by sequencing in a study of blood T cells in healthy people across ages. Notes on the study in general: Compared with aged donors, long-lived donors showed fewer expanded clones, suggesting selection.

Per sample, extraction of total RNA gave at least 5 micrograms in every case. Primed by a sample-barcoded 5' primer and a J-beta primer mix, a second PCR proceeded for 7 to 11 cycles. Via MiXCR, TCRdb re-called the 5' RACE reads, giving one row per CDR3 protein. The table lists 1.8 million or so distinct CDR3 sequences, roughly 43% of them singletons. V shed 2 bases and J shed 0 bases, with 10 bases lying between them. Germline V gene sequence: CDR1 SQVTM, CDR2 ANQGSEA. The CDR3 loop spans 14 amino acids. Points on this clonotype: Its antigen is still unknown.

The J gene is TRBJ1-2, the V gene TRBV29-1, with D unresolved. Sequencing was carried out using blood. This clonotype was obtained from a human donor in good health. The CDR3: CSVESSRANYGYTF. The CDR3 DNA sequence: TGCAGCGTTGAATCTTCTAGGGCTAACTATGGCTACACCTTC.